The 32 T cell receptor beta chains below were found in one sample sequenced in a study of response to subunit inactivated influenza vaccine. TCRdb fed the RT-PCR reads into MiXCR, producing one record per CDR3 protein. The sample has 750,000 to 850,000 distinct CDR3 sequences; 18% are singletons. Sequenced here: PBMCs from blood, sampled 5 days after vaccination. The source is a man in his forties or fifties who received an inactivated influenza vaccine.

The chain employs TRBV11-1 and TRBJ2-5; 9 bases map to TRBD1. Per the germline V gene, CDR1 is SGHAT and CDR2 is FQDESV (reference sequence). This CDR3 is built from 20 residues. V shed 5 bases, J shed 4 bases, and the junction held 23 bases outside the gene matches. The CDR3 DNA reads TGTGCCAGCAGCAGACCGGGCAGGACAGGGGTCCGGTTGGGTGCAGAGACCCAGTACTTC. This codes for CASSRPGRTGVRLGAETQYF.

The chain carries TRBV28 and TRBJ2-3, with D possibly matching TRBD2 (6 bases). Between the trimmed V and J ends, which lost 6 bases and 1 base, there was a span of 14 bases. The CDR3 covers 15 residues. Germline V gives CDR1 MDHEN, CDR2 SYDVKM. CDR3 nucleotides: TGTGCCAGCAGCGTCGGAGGGAGAGGCACAGATACGCAGTATTTT. Translated: CASSVGGRGTDTQYF.

The table lists this clonotype with a few counts. The chain is built from TRBV12-3 or TRBV12-4 and TRBJ2-7; no reliable D call. The CDR3 length is 15 residues. Trimming pared 1 base from V and 2 bases from J, leaving 12 bases between. The CDR3 is CASSLVGVRTYEQYF. The CDR3 DNA sequence: TGTGCCAGCAGTTTAGTTGGGGTACGAACCTACGAGCAGTACTTC.

This clonotype was picked up a small number of times. V is TRBV20-1 and J is TRBJ1-2, with TRBD1 matching 11 bases. CDR1 DFQATT and CDR2 SNEGSKA come from the germline V gene (reference sequence). J was trimmed by 5 bases and V by 5 bases; bases with no gene match: 7. The CDR3 runs 14 residues. The CDR3 coding sequence is TGCAGTGCTCCTCCCGGGACAGGGGGTTATGGCTACACCTTC. Amino acid sequence: CSAPPGTGGYGYTF.

The chain carries TRBV20-1 and TRBJ2-2; D may be TRBD2 (6 bases). Trimming removed 6 bases from V and 4 bases from J, with 15 bases in between. Germline lookup yields CDR1 DFQATT and CDR2 SNEGSKA (reference sequence). The CDR3 is 14 amino acids. The CDR3 loop reads CSAEGGPGTGELFF. CDR3 coding DNA: TGCAGTGCAGAAGGAGGGCCGGGCACCGGGGAGCTGTTTTTT.

The gene calls are TRBV10-3 and TRBJ2-4, with 11 bases identical to TRBD1. In germline, CDR1 is ENHRY, CDR2 SYGVKD. The V segment lost 0 bases and the J segment 9 bases; nucleotides outside the gene matches: 4. The CDR3 is made up of 15 amino acids. This CDR3 is CAISESGTGGLIQYF. Written as DNA, the CDR3 is TGTGCCATCAGTGAGTCCGGGACAGGGGGACTCATTCAGTACTTC.

This chain connects TRBV20-1 to TRBJ1-5, with a weak D call TRBD1 (5 bases). There are 12 residues in the CDR3. V shed 2 bases and J shed 7 bases, with 9 bases lying between them. Germline values: CDR1 DFQATT, CDR2 SNEGSKA (reference sequence). The CDR3 protein is CSARQDTQPQHF. The CDR3 nucleotides read TGCAGTGCTAGACAGGACACCCAGCCCCAGCATTTT.

This chain connects TRBV24-1 to TRBJ2-3; TRBD1 aligns across 8 bases. CDR1 and CDR2 from the germline V gene are KGHDR and SFDVKD. Losses at the gene ends were 6 bases for V and 4 bases for J; bases not matched to a gene: 17. The CDR3 has 18 amino acids. The CDR3 DNA sequence: TGTGCCACCAGTAGCGACGCACGGACAGGGTCCCGCCCAGATACGCAGTATTTT. This codes for CATSSDARTGSRPDTQYF.

In this sample, this clonotype turned up once. V gene TRBV20-1 combines with J gene TRBJ1-1; no firm D call. Germline V gene sequence: CDR1 DFQATT, CDR2 SNEGSKA (reference sequence). Trimming shortened V by 0 bases and J by 6 bases, and 8 bases separated the two germline ends. The CDR3 has 12 amino acids. As DNA, the CDR3 is TGCAGTGCTAGAGACGGGGAGCCTGAAGCTTTCTTT. Its protein is CSARDGEPEAFF.

Only a few counts were recorded for this clonotype. The rearrangement uses TRBV20-1 and TRBJ2-7; D may be TRBD2 (6 bases). Trimming removed 4 bases from V and 7 bases from J, with 14 bases in between. Per germline, CDR1 DFQATT and CDR2 SNEGSKA (reference sequence). The CDR3 runs to 12 residues. CDR3 amino acids: CSANSGDWEQYF. The CDR3 DNA follows: TGCAGTGCTAATAGTGGGGACTGGGAGCAGTACTTC.

The chain carries TRBV2 and TRBJ2-7; D not resolved. Germline V gene data show CDR1 as SNHLY and CDR2 as FYNNEI. Trimming pared 7 bases from V and 6 bases from J, leaving 13 bases between. There are 12 residues in the CDR3. The CDR3 DNA reads as TGTGCCAGCACCTTACTGGCTTCCGAGCAGTACTTC. It translates to CASTLLASEQYF.

The chain employs TRBV10-1 and TRBJ2-3; tentatively, D is TRBD1 (6 bases). This CDR3 comprises 15 residues. V lost 3 bases and J lost 5, with 15 bases in between. Germline CDR1 and CDR2: WNHNN and SYGVQD (reference sequence). CDR3: CASSDRGGRIDTQYF. For the CDR3, the DNA is TGCGCCAGCAGTGACAGGGGCGGAAGGATAGATACGCAGTATTTT.

V and J are TRBV6-5 and TRBJ1-2, with D hard to call. Germline V gene sequence: CDR1 MNHEY, CDR2 SVGAGI. V lost 4 bases to trimming and J lost 8 bases, with 14 bases between them. CDR3 length: 13 residues. Written as DNA, the CDR3 is TGTGCCAGCAGTTTTGGGGATCCAGGCGGCTACACCTTC. Translated, it gives CASSFGDPGGYTF.

The chain is built from TRBV11-2 and TRBJ2-7; D possibly corresponds to TRBD1 (7 bases). V gave up 4 bases and J gave up 7 bases, with 11 bases separating them. The germline gives CDR1 SGHAT, CDR2 FQNNGV. The CDR3 has 12 residues. This CDR3 reads CASSSQGTEQYF. CDR3 DNA: TGTGCCAGCAGCTCACAGGGGACTGAGCAGTACTTC.

Ten or more counts support this clonotype. The chain carries TRBV29-1 and TRBJ2-3; D unclear. From germline, CDR1 is SQVTM and CDR2 ANQGSEA. Between the trimmed V and J ends, which lost 5 bases and 4 bases, there was a span of 22 bases. CDR3 length equals 16 residues. The CDR3 spells CSVQAIGLKGADTQYF. CDR3 DNA sequence: TGCAGCGTTCAAGCTATTGGGCTAAAGGGCGCAGATACGCAGTATTTT.

V usage is TRBV4-3 and J usage is TRBJ2-1; D call uncertain. This CDR3 comprises 14 residues. Trimming removed 0 bases from V and 4 bases from J, with 7 bases in between. CDR1 is LGHNA, CDR2 YSLEER, per germline. The CDR3 coding sequence is TGCGCCAGCAGCCAAGAGACCCGGTACAATGAGCAGTTCTTC. This gives the protein CASSQETRYNEQFF.

This clonotype has a handful of counts. The chain recombines TRBV20-1 with TRBJ1-6; D remains unclear. CDR1 and CDR2 (germline): DFQATT, SNEGSKA (reference sequence). CDR3 size: 14 residues. V was shortened by 4 bases and J by 11 bases, with 18 bases between the two germline ends. In DNA form, the CDR3 reads TGCAGTGCTACCCCCCCGGGGAGTGGCCCACCCCTCCACTTT. Its translation: CSATPPGSGPPLHF.

The chain combines TRBV15 with TRBJ2-3; 9 positions match TRBD2. Per the germline V gene, CDR1 is LNHNV and CDR2 is YYDKDF (reference sequence). V trimming: 0 bases; J trimming: 7 bases; junction bases outside the gene matches: 17. This CDR3 spans 19 amino acids. Here the CDR3 reads CATSREGRSGGPSLHTQYF. Written as DNA, the CDR3 is TGTGCCACCAGCAGAGAGGGCCGGAGCGGGGGGCCGTCACTACATACGCAGTATTTT.

This clonotype appeared a few times. The CDR3 DNA sequence: TGCAGTGCTTCAGTTGGGGGGGGCCTAAGAAATGAGCAGTTCTTC. It yields the protein CSASVGGGLRNEQFF. The chain joins TRBV20-1 to TRBJ2-1, with D tentatively TRBD2 (7 bases). V dropped 5 bases and J dropped 7 bases, with 21 bases sitting between them. CDR3 length equals 15 residues. Germline V gene sequence: CDR1 DFQATT, CDR2 SNEGSKA (reference sequence).

This clonotype has more than one count but fewer than ten. The chain employs TRBV25-1 and TRBJ1-2, with a weak D call TRBD1 (5 bases). Trimming shortened V by 7 bases and J by 4 bases, and 13 bases separated the two germline ends. Germline V CDR1 and CDR2: MGHDK, SYGVNS. The CDR3 extends over 13 amino acids. In nucleotides, the CDR3 is TGTGCCAGCACCCAAGGGGACCTCTATGGCTACACCTTC. Its protein product is CASTQGDLYGYTF.

The chain recombines TRBV20-1 with TRBJ1-6; 9 bases are a match to TRBD1. Germline lookup yields CDR1 DFQATT and CDR2 SNEGSKA (reference sequence). This CDR3 has 15 residues. The junction had 6 bases not matched to a gene; V was cut back by 6 bases and J by 3 bases. This CDR3 reads CSAYDRGIYNSPLHF. DNA for the CDR3: TGCAGTGCGTACGACAGGGGGATCTATAATTCACCCCTCCACTTT.

V gene TRBV10-3 combines with J gene TRBJ1-2; D is uncertain. Germline CDR1 ENHRY, CDR2 SYGVKD. V was trimmed by 2 bases and J by 5 bases, leaving 21 bases between them. The CDR3 runs 17 residues. This CDR3 reads CAISEVATDPPGYGYTF. Here the CDR3 DNA reads TGTGCCATCAGTGAGGTTGCTACAGATCCTCCCGGTTATGGCTACACCTTC.

The rearrangement joins TRBV12-3 or TRBV12-4 to TRBJ2-1, with D perhaps matching TRBD1 or TRBD2 (5 bases each). This CDR3 comprises 15 residues. V gave up 6 bases and J gave up 4 bases, with 16 bases separating them. The CDR3 nucleotides read TGTGCCAGCAGAAGGGGCCCCGGCGGGTACAATGAGCAGTTCTTC. Translated: CASRRGPGGYNEQFF.

This clonotype was detected a few times. This rearrangement joins TRBV9 to TRBJ2-3; D unclear. V lost 0 bases and J lost 2, with 4 bases in between. This CDR3 spans 13 amino acids. Germline V gene data show CDR1 as SGDLS and CDR2 as YYNGEE. CDR3: CASSVGTTDTQYF. The CDR3 DNA follows: TGTGCCAGCAGCGTAGGGACCACAGATACGCAGTATTTT.

This clonotype was seen more than once but under ten times. The V gene is TRBV20-1, the J gene TRBJ1-3; TRBD1 is a possible D gene (6 bases). The CDR3 runs to 14 residues. Trimming shortened V by 6 bases and J by 0 bases, and 12 bases separated the two germline ends. The germline gives CDR1 DFQATT, CDR2 SNEGSKA (reference sequence). CDR3 protein: CSATTGYSGNTIYF. For the CDR3, the DNA is TGCAGTGCAACGACAGGTTACTCTGGAAACACCATATATTTT.

In its sample, this clonotype was seen many times. The chain uses TRBV10-3 and TRBJ1-5; perhaps TRBD1 as D (5 bases). The germline V gene encodes CDR1 ENHRY and CDR2 SYGVKD. V lost 3 bases to trimming and J lost 5 bases, with 8 bases between them. The CDR3 sequence is 13 residues long. The CDR3 sequence: CAISDRGDQPQHF. In DNA, the CDR3 is TGTGCCATCAGTGATCGGGGGGATCAGCCCCAGCATTTT.

This clonotype was counted between two and nine times. The chain recombines TRBV20-1 with TRBJ1-2, with D possibly matching TRBD1 (6 bases). The CDR3 sequence is 13 residues long. The V gene lost 0 bases and the J gene lost 6 bases, with 11 bases spanning the gap. Germline assignment: CDR1 DFQATT and CDR2 SNEGSKA (reference sequence). The CDR3 DNA follows: TGCAGTGCTAGAGATCAACACAGGGATGGCTACACCTTC. Protein: CSARDQHRDGYTF.

V usage is TRBV7-9 and J usage is TRBJ2-7; D not resolved. Germline values: CDR1 SEHNR, CDR2 FQNEAQ (reference sequence). There are 15 residues in the CDR3. V shed 5 bases and J shed 2 bases, with 16 bases lying between them. The CDR3 protein is CASSHILGKPYEQYF. CDR3 sequence (DNA): TGTGCCAGCAGCCACATACTTGGCAAGCCCTACGAGCAGTACTTC.

This clonotype was picked up a small number of times. The chain joins TRBV11-2 to TRBJ2-1, with TRBD2 identical over 8 bases. Trimming cost V 1 base and J 9 bases; bases outside gene matches: 20. The germline CDR1 and CDR2 sequences are SGHAT and FQNNGV. The length of the CDR3 is 19 residues. The DNA for the CDR3 is TGTGCCAGCAGCTTAGTAGGGTTAATAGCGGGAACTCACTGGGGTGAGCAGTTCTTC. Amino acids: CASSLVGLIAGTHWGEQFF.

The J gene is TRBJ2-3, the V gene TRBV6-2 or TRBV6-3; a possible D gene is TRBD2 (6 bases). The germline V and J ends were trimmed by 0 bases and 6 bases, with 13 bases remaining between them. CDR1 is MNHEY, CDR2 SVGEGT, per germline. The CDR3 is 15 amino acids. The CDR3 region has the DNA TGTGCCAGCAGTTACTCGGCGGGACTCGTTGATACGCAGTATTTT. Translating it yields CASSYSAGLVDTQYF.

This clonotype was seen a few times. The V and J genes are TRBV4-2 and TRBJ2-1, with D hard to call. Germline CDR1 LGHNA, CDR2 YNFKEQ. The CDR3 sequence is 13 residues long. Between the trimmed V and J ends, which lost 0 bases and 6 bases, there was a span of 6 bases. CDR3 region: CASSQDRSNEQFF. The CDR3 DNA reads TGTGCCAGCAGCCAAGATCGAAGCAATGAGCAGTTCTTC.

This clonotype was recorded at least ten times. The chain links TRBV6-1 to TRBJ2-5, with 7 bases aligning to TRBD2. The CDR3 extends over 15 amino acids. Germline assignment: CDR1 MNHNS and CDR2 SASEGT. J gave up 4 bases and V 10 bases, and 15 bases lay outside the gene matches. Here the CDR3 reads CATKLGGAGRETQYF. The CDR3 coding sequence is TGTGCCACCAAGCTTGGCGGAGCGGGGCGAGAGACCCAGTACTTC.